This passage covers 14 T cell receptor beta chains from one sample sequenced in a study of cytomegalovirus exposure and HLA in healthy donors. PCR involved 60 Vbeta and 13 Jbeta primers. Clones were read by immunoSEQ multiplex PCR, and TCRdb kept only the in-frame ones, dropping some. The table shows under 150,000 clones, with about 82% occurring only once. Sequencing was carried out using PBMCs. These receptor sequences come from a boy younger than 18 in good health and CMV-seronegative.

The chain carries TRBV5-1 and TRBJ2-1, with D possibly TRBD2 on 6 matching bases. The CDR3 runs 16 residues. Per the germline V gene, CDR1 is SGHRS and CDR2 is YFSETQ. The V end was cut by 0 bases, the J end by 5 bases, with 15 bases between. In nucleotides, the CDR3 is TGCGCCAGCAGCTTGGGCCGGAGCGGGCTAGACAATGAGCAGTTCTTC. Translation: CASSLGRSGLDNEQFF.

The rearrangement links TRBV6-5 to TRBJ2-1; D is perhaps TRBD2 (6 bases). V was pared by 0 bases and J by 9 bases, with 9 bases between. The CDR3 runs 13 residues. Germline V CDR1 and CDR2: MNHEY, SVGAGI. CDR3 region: CASSYSVGGEQFF. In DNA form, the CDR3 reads TGTGCCAGCAGTTACTCCGTGGGGGGTGAGCAGTTCTTC.

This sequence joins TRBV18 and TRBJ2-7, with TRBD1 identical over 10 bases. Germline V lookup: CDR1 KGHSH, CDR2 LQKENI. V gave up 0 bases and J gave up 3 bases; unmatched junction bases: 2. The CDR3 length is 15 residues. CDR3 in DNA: TGTGCCAGCTCACCACCGGGACAGGGGAGCTACGAGCAGTACTTC. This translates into CASSPPGQGSYEQYF. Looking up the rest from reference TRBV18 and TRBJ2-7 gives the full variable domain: NAGVMQNPRHLVRRRGQEARLRCSPMKGHSHVYWYRQLPEEGLKFMVYLQKENIIDESGMPKERFSAEFPKEGPSILRIQQVVRGDSAAYFCASSPPGQGSYEQYFGPGTRLTVT.

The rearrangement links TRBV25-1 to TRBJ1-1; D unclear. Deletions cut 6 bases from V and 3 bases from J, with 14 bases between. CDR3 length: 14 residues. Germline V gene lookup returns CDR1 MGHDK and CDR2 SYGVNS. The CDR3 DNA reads TGTGCCAGCAGGGGAGACGGGTTTTACACTGAAGCTTTCTTT. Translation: CASRGDGFYTEAFF.

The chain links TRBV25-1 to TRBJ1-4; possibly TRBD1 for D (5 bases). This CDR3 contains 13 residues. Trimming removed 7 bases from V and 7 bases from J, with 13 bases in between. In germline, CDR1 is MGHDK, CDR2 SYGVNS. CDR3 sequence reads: CASTGQGGEKLFF. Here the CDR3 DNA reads TGTGCCAGCACCGGGCAGGGCGGTGAAAAACTGTTTTTT.

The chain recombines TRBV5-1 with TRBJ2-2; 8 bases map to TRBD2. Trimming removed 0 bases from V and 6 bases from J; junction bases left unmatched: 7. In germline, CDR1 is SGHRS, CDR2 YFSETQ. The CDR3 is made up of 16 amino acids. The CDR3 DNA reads TGCGCCAGCAGCTTGGGCCTCAGGGGACTAGCCGGGGAGCTGTTTTTT. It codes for CASSLGLRGLAGELFF.

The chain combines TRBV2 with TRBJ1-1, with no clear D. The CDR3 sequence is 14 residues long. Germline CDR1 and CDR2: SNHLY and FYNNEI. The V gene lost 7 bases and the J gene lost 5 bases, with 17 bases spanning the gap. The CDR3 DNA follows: TGTGCCAGCAAGGGCAGGACGGGATTAACTGAAGCTTTCTTT. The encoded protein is CASKGRTGLTEAFF.

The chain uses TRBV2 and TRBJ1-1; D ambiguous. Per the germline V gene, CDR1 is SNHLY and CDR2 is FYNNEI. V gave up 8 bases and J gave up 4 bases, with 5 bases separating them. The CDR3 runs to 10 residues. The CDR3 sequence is CASGSTEAFF. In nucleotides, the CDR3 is TGTGCCAGCGGCAGCACTGAAGCTTTCTTT.

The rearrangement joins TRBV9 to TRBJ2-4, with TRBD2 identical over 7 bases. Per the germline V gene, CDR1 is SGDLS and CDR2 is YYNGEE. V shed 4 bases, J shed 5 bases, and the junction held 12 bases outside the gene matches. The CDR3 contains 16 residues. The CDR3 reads CASSTFAGVGQNIQYF. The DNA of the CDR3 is TGTGCCAGCAGCACCTTTGCGGGAGTCGGCCAAAACATTCAGTACTTC. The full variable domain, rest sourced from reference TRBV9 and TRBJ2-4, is DSGVTQTPKHLITATGQRVTLRCSPRSGDLSVYWYQQSLDQGLQFLIQYYNGEERAKGNILERFSAQQFPDLHSELNLSSLELGDSALYFCASSTFAGVGQNIQYFGAGTRLSVL.

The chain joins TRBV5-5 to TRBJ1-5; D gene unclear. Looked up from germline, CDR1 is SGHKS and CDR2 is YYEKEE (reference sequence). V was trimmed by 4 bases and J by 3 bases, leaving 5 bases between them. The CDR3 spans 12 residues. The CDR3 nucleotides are TGTGCCAGCAGCCGAGCCAATCAGCCCCAGCATTTT. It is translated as CASSRANQPQHF.

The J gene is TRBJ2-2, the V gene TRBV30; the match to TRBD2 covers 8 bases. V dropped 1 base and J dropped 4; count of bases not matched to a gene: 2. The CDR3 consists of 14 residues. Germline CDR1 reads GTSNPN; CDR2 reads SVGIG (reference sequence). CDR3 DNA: TGTGCCTGGAGTGAGAGCGGGGGCACCGGGGAGCTGTTTTTT. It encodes CAWSESGGTGELFF.

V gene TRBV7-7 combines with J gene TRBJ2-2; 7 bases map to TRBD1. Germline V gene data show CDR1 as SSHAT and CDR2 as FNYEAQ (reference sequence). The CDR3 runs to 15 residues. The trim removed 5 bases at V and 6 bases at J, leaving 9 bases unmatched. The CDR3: CASSADRAWAGELFF. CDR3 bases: TGTGCCAGCAGCGCCGACAGGGCATGGGCCGGGGAGCTGTTTTTT.

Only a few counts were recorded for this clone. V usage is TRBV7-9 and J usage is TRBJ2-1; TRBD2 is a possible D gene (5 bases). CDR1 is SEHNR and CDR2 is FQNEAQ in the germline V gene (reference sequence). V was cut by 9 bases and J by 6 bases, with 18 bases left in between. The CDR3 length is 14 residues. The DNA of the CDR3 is TGTGCCAGTGGAATGGCGGGCGGAACCAATGAGCAGTTCTTC. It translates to CASGMAGGTNEQFF.

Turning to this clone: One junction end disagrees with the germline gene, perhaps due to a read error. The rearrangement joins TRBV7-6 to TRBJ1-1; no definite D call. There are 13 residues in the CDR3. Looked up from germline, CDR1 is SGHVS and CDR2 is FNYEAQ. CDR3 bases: TGTGCCAGCAGCTTAAGCGGTAACACTGAAGTTTTCTTT. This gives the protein CASSLSGNTEVFF.